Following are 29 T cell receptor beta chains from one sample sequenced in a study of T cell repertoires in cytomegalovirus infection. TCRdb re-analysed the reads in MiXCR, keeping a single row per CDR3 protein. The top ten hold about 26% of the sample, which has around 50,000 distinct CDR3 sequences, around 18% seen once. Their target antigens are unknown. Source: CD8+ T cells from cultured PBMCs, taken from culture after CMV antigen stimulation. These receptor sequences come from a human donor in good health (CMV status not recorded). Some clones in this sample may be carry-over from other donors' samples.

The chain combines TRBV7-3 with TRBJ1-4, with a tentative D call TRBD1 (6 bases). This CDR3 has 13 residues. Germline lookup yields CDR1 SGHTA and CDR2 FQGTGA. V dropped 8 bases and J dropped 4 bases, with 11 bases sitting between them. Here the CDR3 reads CASPTGFNEKLFF. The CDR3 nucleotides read TGTGCCAGCCCGACAGGATTTAATGAAAAACTGTTTTTT. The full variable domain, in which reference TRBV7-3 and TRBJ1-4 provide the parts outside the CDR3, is GAGVSQTPSNKVTEKGKYVELRCDPISGHTALYWYRQSLGQGPEFLIYFQGTGAADDSGLPNDRFFAVRPEGSVSTLKIQRTERGDSAVYLCASPTGFNEKLFFGSGTQLSVL.

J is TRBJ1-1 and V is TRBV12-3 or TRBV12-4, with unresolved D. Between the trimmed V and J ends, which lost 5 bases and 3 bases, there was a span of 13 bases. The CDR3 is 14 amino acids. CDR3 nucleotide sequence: TGTGCCAGCAGTGGACGGGTGGACCACACTGAAGCTTTCTTT. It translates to CASSGRVDHTEAFF.

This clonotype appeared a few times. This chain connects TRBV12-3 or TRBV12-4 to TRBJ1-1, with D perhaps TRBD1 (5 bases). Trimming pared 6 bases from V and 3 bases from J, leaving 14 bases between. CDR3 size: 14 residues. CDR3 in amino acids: CASSLRVGDTEAFF. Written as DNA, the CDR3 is TGTGCCAGCAGCCTCAGGGTGGGGGACACTGAAGCTTTCTTT.

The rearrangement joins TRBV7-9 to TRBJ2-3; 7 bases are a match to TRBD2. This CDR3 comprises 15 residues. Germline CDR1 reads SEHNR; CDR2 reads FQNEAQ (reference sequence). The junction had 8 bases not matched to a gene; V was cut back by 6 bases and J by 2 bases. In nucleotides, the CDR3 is TGTGCCAGCAGACACAGCGGGGACCACACAGATACGCAGTATTTT. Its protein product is CASRHSGDHTDTQYF.

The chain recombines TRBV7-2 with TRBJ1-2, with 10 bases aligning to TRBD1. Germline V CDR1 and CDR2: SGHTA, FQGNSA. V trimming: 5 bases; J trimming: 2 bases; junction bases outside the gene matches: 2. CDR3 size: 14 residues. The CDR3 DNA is TGTGCCAGCAGCGAGGACAGGGGGAACTATGGCTACACCTTC. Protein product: CASSEDRGNYGYTF.

CDR3 DNA sequence: TGTGCCAGCAGTCGGACCAATGAGCAGTTCTTC. Translated: CASSRTNEQFF. The chain recombines TRBV6-2 or TRBV6-3 with TRBJ2-1; no definite D call. In germline, CDR1 is MNHEY, CDR2 SVGEGT. The length of the CDR3 is 11 residues. Trimming removed 5 bases from V and 6 bases from J, with 5 bases in between.

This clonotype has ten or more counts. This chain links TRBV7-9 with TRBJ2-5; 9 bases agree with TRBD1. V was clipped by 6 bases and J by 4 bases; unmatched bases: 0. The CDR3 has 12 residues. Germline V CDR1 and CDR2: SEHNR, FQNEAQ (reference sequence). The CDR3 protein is CASRGQGETQYF. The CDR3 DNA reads TGTGCCAGCAGGGGACAGGGAGAGACCCAGTACTTC.

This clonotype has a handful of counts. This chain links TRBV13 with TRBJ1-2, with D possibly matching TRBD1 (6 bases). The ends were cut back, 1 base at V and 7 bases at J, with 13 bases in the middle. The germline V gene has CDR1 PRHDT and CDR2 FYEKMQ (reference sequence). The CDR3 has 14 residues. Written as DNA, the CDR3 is TGTGCCAGCAGCTTAGAACAGGGATTATTTGGCTACACCTTC. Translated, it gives CASSLEQGLFGYTF.

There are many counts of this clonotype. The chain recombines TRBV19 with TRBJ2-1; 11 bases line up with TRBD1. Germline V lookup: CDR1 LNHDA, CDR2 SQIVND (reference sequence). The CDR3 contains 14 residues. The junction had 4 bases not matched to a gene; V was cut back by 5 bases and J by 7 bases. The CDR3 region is CASSSGTGGNEQFF. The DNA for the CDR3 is TGTGCCAGTAGTTCCGGGACAGGGGGGAATGAGCAGTTCTTC.

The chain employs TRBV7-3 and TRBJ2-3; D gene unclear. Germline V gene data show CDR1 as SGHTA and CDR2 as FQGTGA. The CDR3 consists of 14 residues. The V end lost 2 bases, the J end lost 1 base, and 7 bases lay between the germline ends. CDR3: CASSLDRGTDTQYF. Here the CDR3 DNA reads TGTGCCAGCAGCTTAGACCGGGGCACAGATACGCAGTATTTT.

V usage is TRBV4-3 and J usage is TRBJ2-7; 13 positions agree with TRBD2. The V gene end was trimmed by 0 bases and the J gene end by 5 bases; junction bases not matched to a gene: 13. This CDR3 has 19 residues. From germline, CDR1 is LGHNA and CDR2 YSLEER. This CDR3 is CASSQEWTSGSEIEHEQYF. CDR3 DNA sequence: TGCGCCAGCAGCCAAGAATGGACTAGCGGGAGTGAAATTGAACACGAGCAGTACTTC.

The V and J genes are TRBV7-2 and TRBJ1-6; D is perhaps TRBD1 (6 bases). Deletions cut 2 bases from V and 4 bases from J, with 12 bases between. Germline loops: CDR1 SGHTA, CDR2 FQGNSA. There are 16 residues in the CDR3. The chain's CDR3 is CASSLRTGPYNSPLHF. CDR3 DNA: TGTGCCAGCAGCTTAAGAACAGGGCCTTATAATTCACCCCTCCACTTT.

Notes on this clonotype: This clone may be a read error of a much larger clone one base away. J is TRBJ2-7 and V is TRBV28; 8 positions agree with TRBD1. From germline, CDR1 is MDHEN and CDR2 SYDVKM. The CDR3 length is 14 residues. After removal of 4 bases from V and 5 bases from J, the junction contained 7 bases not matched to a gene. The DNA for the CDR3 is TGTGCCAGCAGTTCGGACAGGGTCGGCGACGAGCAGTACTTC. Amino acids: CASSSDRVGDEQYF.

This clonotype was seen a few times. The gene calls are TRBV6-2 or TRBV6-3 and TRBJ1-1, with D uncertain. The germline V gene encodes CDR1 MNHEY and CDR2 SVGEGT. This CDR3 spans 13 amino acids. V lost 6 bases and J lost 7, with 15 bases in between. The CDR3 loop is CASSAVGVIEAFF. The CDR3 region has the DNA TGTGCCAGCAGCGCGGTTGGGGTCATTGAAGCTTTCTTT.

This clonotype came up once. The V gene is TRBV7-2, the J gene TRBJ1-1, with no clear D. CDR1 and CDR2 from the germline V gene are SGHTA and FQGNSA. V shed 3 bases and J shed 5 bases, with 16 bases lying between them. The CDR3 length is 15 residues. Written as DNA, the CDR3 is TGTGCCAGCAGCTTTCGGGGTCGCGGGAGGACTGAAGCTTTCTTT. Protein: CASSFRGRGRTEAFF.

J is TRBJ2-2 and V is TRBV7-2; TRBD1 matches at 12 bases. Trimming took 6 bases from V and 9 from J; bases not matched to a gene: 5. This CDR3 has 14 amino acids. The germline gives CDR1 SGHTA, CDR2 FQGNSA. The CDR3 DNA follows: TGTGCCAGCAGGTTCGGGACAGGGGGCCGGGAGCTGTTTTTT. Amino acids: CASRFGTGGRELFF.

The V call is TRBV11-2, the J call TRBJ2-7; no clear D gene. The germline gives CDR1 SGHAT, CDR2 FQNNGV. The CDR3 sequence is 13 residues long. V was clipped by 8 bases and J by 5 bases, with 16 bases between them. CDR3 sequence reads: CASRPPGFHEQYF. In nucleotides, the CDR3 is TGTGCCAGCCGGCCCCCGGGCTTCCACGAGCAGTACTTC. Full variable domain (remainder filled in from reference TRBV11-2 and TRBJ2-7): EAGVAQSPRYKIIEKRQSVAFWCNPISGHATLYWYQQILGQGPKLLIQFQNNGVVDDSQLPKDRFSAERLKGVDSTLKIQPAKLEDSAVYLCASRPPGFHEQYFGPGTRLTVT.

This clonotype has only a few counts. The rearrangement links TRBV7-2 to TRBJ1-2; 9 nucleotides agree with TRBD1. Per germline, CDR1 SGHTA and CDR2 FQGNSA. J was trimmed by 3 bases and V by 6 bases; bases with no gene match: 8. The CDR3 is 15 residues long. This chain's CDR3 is CASSRTTGGDYGYTF. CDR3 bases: TGTGCCAGCAGTCGTACTACAGGGGGCGACTATGGCTACACCTTC.

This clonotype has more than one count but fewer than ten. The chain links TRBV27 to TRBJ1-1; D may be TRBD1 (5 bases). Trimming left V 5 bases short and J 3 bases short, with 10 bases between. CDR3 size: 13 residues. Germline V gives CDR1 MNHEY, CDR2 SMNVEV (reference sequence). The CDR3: CASSGGVDTEAFF. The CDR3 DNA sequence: TGTGCCAGCAGTGGGGGGGTCGACACTGAAGCTTTCTTT.

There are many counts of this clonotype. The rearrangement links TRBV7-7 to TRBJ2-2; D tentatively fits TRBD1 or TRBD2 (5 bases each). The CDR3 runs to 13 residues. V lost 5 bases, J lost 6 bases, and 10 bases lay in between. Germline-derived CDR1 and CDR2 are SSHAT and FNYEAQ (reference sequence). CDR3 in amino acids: CASSPGAAGELFF. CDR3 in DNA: TGTGCCAGCAGCCCCGGGGCCGCCGGGGAGCTGTTTTTT.

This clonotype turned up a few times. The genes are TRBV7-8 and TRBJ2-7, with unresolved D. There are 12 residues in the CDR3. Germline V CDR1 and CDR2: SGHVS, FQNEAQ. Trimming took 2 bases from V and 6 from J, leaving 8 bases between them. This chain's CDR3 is CASSLSKVEQYF. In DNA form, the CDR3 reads TGTGCCAGCAGCTTATCCAAGGTCGAGCAGTACTTC.

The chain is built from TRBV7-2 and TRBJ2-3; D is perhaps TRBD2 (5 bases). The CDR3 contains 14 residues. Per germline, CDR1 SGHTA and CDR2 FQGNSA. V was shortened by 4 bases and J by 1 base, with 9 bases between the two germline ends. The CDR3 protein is CASSSPLGTDTQYF. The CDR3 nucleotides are TGTGCCAGCAGCTCCCCACTAGGCACAGATACGCAGTATTTT. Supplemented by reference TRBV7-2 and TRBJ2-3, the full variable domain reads GAGVSQSPSNKVTEKGKDVELRCDPISGHTALYWYRQSLGQGLEFLIYFQGNSAPDKSGLPSDRFSAERTGGSVSTLTIQRTQQEDSAVYLCASSSPLGTDTQYFGPGTRLTVL.

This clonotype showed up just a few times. CDR3 nucleotide sequence: TGTGCCAGCAGCCGACTAGCACATCCTACTCGTGCTAGCACAGATACGCAGTATTTT. This sequence encodes CASSRLAHPTRASTDTQYF. The chain is built from TRBV27 and TRBJ2-3; 7 nucleotides agree with TRBD2. The trim removed 6 bases at V and 0 bases at J, leaving 18 bases unmatched. Germline CDR1 reads MNHEY; CDR2 reads SMNVEV (reference sequence). This CDR3 spans 19 amino acids.

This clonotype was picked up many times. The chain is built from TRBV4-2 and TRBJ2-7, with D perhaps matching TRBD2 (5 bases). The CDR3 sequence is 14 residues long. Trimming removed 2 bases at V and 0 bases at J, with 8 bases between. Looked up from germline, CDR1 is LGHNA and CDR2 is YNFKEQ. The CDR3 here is CASSQSGFSYEQYF. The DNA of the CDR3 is TGTGCCAGCAGCCAAAGCGGCTTCTCCTACGAGCAGTACTTC.

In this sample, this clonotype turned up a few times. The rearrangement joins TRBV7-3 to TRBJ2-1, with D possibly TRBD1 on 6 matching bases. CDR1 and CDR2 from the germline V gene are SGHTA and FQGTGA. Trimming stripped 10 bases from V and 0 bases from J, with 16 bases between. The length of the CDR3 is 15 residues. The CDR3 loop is CATSITGSSYNEQFF. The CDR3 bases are TGTGCCACCTCAATTACAGGGAGCTCCTACAATGAGCAGTTCTTC.

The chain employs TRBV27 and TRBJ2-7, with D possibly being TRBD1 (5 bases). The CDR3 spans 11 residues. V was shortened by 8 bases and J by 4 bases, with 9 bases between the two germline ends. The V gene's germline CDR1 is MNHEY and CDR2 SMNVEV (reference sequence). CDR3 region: CASGDSYEQYF. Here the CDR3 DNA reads TGTGCCAGCGGTGACAGTTACGAGCAGTACTTC.

CDR3 nucleotides: TGTGCCAGCAGTTACTGGGAAGGAGAGACCCAGTACTTC. This codes for CASSYWEGETQYF. This chain links TRBV6-5 with TRBJ2-5; no clear D gene. The CDR3 runs to 13 residues. CDR1 is MNHEY and CDR2 is SVGAGI in the germline V gene. Deletions cut 1 base from V and 4 bases from J, with 7 bases between.

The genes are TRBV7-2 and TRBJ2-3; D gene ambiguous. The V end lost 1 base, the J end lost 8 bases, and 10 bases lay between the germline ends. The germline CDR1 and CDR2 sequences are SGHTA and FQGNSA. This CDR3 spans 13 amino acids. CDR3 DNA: TGTGCCAGCAGCTTAGAATTGATGGCTACGCAGTATTTT. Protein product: CASSLELMATQYF.

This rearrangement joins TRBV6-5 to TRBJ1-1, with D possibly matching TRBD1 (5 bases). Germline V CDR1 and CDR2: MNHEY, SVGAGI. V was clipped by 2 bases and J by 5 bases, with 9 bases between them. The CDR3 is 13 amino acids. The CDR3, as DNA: TGTGCCAGCAGTTACGGGCAGGGAACTGAAGCTTTCTTT. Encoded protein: CASSYGQGTEAFF.